Many counts were recorded for the clone carrying this TCR beta chain. TCRdb re-called the 5' RACE reads through MiXCR, storing one row per CDR3 protein. Of 97,000 or so distinct CDR3 sequences detected, under 15% appear once; the ten largest clones hold 5.5% to 7%. The data belong to a study of early T cells in non-severe SARS-CoV-2 infection. Study context: Unsorted whole blood bulk RNA was sequenced, with unpaired chains.

Specimen: whole blood. The receptor was derived from an adult who was a healthcare worker with PCR-confirmed SARS-CoV-2 infection or an uninfected control (not recorded which).

In nucleotides, the CDR3 is TGTGCCAGCAGCTCTCCAGGGTTGGCCGGGGAGCTGTTTTTT. Translated: CASSSPGLAGELFF. The chain has TRBV28 and TRBJ2-2, with TRBD1 as a possible D gene (5 bases). CDR1 is MDHEN, CDR2 SYDVKM, per germline. The CDR3 length is 14 residues. Trimming took off 6 bases at V and 6 bases at J, with 14 bases between the two ends.